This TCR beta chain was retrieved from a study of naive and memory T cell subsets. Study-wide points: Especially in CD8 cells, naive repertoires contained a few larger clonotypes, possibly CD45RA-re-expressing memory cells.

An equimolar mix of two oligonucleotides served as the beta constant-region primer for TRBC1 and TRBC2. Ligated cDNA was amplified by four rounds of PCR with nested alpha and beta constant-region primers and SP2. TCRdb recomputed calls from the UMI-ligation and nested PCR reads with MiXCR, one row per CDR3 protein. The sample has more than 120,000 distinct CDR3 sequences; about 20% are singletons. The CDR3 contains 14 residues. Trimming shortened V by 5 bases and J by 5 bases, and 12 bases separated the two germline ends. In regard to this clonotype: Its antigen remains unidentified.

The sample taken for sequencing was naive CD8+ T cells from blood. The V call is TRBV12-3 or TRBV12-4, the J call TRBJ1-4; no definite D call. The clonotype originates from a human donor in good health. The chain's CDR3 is CASSRTEFNEKLFF. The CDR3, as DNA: TGTGCCAGCAGTCGGACGGAATTCAATGAAAAACTGTTTTTT.